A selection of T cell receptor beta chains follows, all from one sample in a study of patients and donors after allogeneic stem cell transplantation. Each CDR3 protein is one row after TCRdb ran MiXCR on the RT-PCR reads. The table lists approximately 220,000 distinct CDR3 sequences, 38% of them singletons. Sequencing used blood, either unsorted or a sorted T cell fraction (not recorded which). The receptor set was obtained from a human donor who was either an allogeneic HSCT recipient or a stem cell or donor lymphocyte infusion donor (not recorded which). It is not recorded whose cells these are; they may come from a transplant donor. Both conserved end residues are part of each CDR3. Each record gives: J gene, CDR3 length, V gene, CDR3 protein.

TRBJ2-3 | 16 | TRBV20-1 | CSALRPRGASTDTQYF
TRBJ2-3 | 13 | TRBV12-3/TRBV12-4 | CASRLPSTDTQYF
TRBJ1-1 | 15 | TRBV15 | CATSRPDRENTEAFF
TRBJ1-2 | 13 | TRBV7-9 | CASSFTPLRGYTF
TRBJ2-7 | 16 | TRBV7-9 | CASSLAAGESSYEQYF
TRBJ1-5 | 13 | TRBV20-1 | CSARDGSNQPQHF
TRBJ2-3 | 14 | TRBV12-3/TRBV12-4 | CASSRRTGTDTQYF
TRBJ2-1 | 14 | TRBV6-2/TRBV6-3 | CASSYLSGANEQFF
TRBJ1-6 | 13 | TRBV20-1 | CSARVDGNSPLHF
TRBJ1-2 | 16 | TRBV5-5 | CASSLWRWTGEDGYTF
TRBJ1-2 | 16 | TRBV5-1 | CASSFGRAPTNYGYTF
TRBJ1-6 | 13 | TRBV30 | CAWNGQRGSPLHF